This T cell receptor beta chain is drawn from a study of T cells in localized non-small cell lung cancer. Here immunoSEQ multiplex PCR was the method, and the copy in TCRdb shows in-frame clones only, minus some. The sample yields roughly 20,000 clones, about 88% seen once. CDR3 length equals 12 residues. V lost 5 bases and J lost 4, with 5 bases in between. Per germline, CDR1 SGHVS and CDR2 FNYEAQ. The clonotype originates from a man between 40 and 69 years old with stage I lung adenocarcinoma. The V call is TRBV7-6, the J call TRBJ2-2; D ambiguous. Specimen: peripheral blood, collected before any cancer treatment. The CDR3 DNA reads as TGTGCCAGCAGCCCAGCCACCGGGGAGCTGTTTTTT. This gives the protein CASSPATGELFF.